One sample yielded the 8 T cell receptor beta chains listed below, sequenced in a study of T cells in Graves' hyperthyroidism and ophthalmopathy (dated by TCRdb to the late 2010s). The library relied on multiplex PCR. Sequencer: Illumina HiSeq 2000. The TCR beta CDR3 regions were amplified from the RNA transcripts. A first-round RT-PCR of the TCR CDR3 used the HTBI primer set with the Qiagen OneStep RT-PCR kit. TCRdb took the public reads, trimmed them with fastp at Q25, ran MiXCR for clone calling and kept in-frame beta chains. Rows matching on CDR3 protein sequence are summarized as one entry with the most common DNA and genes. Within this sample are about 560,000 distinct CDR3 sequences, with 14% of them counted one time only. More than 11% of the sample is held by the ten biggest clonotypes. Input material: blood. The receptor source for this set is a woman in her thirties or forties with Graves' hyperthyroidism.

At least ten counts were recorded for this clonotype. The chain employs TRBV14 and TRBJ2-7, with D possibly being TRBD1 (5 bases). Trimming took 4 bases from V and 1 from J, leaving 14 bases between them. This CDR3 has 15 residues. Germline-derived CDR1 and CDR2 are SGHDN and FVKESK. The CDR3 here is CASSPSQGRSYEQYF. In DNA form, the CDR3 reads TGTGCCAGCAGCCCTTCCCAGGGTCGGTCCTACGAGCAGTACTTC.

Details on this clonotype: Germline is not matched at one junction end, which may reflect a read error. CDR3 nucleotide sequence: TGTGCCAGCAGCTTAGCGCTTCCCGAGAAGTACTTC. It translates to CASSLALPEKYF. This rearrangement joins TRBV7-2 to TRBJ2-7; unclear D gene. This CDR3 has 12 residues. The V gene's germline CDR1 is SGHTA and CDR2 FQGNSA.

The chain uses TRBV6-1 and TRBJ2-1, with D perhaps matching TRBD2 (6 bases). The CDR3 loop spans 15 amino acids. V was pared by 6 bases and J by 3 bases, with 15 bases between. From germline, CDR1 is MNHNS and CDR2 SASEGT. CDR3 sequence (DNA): TGTGCCAGCAGCCGCGGGACTTCGGACTACAATGAGCAGTTCTTC. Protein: CASSRGTSDYNEQFF.

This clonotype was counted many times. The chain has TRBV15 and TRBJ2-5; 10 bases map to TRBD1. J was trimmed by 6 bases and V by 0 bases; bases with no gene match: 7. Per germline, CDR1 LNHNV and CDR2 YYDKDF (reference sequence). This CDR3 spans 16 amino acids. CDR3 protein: CATSRDLGDRGKTQYF. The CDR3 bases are TGTGCCACCAGCAGAGATTTGGGGGACAGGGGAAAGACCCAGTACTTC.

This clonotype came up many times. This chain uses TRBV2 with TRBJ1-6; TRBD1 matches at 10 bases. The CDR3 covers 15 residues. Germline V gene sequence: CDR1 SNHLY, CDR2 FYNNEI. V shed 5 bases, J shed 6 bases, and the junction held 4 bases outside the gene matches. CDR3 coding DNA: TGTGCCAGCAGTTACCGGGACAGGGGTAATTCACCCCTCCACTTT. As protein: CASSYRDRGNSPLHF.

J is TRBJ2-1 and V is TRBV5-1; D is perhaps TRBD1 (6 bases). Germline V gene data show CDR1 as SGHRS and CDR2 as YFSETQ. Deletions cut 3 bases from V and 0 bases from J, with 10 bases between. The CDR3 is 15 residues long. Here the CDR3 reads CASSSRQDSYNEQFF. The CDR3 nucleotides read TGCGCCAGCAGCTCCCGACAGGACTCCTACAATGAGCAGTTCTTC.

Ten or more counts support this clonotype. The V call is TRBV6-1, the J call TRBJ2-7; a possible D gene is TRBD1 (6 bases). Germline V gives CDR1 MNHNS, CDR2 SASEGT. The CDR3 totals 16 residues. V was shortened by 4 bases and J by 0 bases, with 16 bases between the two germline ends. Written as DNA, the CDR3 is TGTGCCAGCAGTGGAGGAACAGGGCCTAGCTCCTACGAGCAGTACTTC. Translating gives CASSGGTGPSSYEQYF.

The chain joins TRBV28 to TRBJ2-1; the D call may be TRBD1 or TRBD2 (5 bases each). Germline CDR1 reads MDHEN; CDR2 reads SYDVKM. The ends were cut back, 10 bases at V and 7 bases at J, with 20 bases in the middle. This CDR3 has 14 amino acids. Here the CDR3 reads CATSWDPPGNEQFF. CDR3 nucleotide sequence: TGTGCCACCTCGTGGGACCCCCCTGGGAATGAGCAGTTCTTC.